The T cell receptor beta chain under discussion was sequenced for a study of blood T cell repertoires in COVID-19. Germline CDR1 reads LNHDA; CDR2 reads SQIVND (reference sequence). This CDR3 contains 13 residues. The germline V and J ends were trimmed by 6 bases and 7 bases, with 16 bases remaining between them. Some clones are missing from TCRdb's copy, which holds only in-frame ones; the method was immunoSEQ multiplex PCR. The profile shows 150,000 to 200,000 clones, 80% to 85% of them singletons. This clone is labeled medium-sized (0.01 to 0.1%). Sample: peripheral blood. The chain combines TRBV19 with TRBJ2-7; TRBD1 is a possible D gene (5 bases). This receptor was taken from a woman aged 40 to 50 with acute or convalescent COVID-19. For the CDR3, the DNA is TGTGCCAGTAGCGAAAATCCAGGGTATGAGCAGTACTTC. Its translation: CASSENPGYEQYF.